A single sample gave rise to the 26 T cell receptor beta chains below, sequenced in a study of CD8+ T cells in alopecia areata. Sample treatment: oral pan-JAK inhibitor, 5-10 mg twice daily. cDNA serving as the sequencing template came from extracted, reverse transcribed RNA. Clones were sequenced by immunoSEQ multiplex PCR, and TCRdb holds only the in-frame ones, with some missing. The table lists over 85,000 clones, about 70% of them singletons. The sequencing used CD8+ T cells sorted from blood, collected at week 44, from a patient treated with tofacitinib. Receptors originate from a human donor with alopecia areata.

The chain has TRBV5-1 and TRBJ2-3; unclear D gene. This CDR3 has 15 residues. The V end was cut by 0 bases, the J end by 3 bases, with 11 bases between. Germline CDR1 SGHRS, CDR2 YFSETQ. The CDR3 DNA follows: TGCGCCAGCAGCTTGGCCAATCTGGGAACAGATACGCAGTATTTT. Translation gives CASSLANLGTDTQYF.

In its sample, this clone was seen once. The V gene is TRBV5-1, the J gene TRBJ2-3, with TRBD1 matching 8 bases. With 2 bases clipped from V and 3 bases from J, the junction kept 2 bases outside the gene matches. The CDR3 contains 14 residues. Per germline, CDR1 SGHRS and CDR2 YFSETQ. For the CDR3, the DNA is TGCGCCAGCAGCTTCGGACAGGGAACAGATACGCAGTATTTT. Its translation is CASSFGQGTDTQYF.

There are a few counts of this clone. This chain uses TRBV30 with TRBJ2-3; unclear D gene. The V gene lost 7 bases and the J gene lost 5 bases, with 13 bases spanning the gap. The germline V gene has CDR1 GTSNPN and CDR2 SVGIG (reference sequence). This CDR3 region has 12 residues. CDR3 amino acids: CASAPAGDTQYF. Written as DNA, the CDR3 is TGTGCCTCGGCCCCTGCCGGAGATACGCAGTATTTT.

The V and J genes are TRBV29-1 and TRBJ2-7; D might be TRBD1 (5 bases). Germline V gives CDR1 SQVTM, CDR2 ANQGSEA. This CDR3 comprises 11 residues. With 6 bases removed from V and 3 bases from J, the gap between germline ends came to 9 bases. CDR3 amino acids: CSVDDSYEQYF. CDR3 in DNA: TGCAGCGTCGATGACAGCTACGAGCAGTACTTC.

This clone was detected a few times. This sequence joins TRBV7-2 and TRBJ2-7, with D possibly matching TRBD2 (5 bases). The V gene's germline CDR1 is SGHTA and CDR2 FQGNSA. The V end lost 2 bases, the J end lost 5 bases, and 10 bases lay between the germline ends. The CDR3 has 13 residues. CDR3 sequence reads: CASSLTGFNEQYF. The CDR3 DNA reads TGTGCCAGCAGCTTAACGGGGTTTAACGAGCAGTACTTC.

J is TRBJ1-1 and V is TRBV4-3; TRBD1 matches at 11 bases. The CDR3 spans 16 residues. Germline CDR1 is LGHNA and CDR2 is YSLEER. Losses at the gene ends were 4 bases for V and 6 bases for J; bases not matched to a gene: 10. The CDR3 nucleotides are TGCGCCAGCAGCCTCGCCGCCGGGACAGGGGGACCTGAAGCTTTCTTT. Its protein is CASSLAAGTGGPEAFF.

The CDR3 coding sequence is TGTGCCAGCAGCTTAGATCCAGGGGTGGTATATGGCTACACCTTC. Protein: CASSLDPGVVYGYTF. J is TRBJ1-2 and V is TRBV11-2; possible D gene TRBD1, 6 bases. V was clipped by 0 bases and J by 5 bases, with 13 bases between them. CDR3 length: 15 residues. Germline V gene lookup returns CDR1 SGHAT and CDR2 FQNNGV.

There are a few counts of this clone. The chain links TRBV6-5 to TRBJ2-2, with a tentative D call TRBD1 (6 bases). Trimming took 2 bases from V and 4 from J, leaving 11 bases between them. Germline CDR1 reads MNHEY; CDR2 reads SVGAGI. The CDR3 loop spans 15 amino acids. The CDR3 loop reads CASSYQGPPTGELFF. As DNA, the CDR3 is TGTGCCAGCAGTTACCAGGGGCCCCCCACCGGGGAGCTGTTTTTT.

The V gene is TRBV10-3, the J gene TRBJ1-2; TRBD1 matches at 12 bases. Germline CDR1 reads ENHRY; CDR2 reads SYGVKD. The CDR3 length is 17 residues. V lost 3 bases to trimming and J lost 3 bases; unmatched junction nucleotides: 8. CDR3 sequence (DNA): TGTGCCATCAGTGATGGGACAGGGGGCGATTGGGACTATGGCTACACCTTC. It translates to CAISDGTGGDWDYGYTF.

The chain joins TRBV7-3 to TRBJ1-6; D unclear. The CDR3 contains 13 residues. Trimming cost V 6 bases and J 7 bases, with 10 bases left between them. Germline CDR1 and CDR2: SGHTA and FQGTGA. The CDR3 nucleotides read TGTGCCAGCAGTCAAACTCTAAATTCACCCCTCCACTTT. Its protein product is CASSQTLNSPLHF.

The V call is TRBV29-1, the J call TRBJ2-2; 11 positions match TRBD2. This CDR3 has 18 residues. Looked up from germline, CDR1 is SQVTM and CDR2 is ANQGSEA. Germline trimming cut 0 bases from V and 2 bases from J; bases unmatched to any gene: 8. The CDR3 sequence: CSVEDLGLAGGNTGELFF. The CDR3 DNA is TGCAGCGTTGAAGATCTAGGTCTAGCGGGGGGAAACACCGGGGAGCTGTTTTTT.

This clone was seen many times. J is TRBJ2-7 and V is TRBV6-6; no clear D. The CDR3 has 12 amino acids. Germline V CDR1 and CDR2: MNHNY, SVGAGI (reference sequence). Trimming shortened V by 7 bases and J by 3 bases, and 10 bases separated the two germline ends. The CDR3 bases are TGTGCCAGCACCACGGACGGCTACGAGCAGTACTTC. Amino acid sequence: CASTTDGYEQYF.

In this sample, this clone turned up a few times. CDR3 nucleotide sequence: TGTGCCAGCAGCGCGACCTTTGGCGGCGGCAACAATGAGCAGTTCTTC. Translating it yields CASSATFGGGNNEQFF. The chain joins TRBV2 to TRBJ2-1; D is ambiguous. The V end lost 6 bases, the J end lost 5 bases, and 20 bases lay between the germline ends. CDR1 is SNHLY and CDR2 is FYNNEI in the germline V gene. The CDR3 loop spans 16 amino acids.

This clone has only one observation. The CDR3 protein is CASSLGSQYKETQYF. The CDR3 coding sequence is TGTGCCAGCAGCTTAGGGAGTCAGTATAAAGAGACCCAGTACTTC. V is TRBV7-6 and J is TRBJ2-5; D is unclear. This CDR3 is built from 15 residues. V was cut by 1 base and J by 3 bases, with 12 bases left in between. Germline V gives CDR1 SGHVS, CDR2 FNYEAQ.

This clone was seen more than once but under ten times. CDR3: CASGDEKLFF. The CDR3 DNA is TGTGCCAGTGGTGATGAAAAACTGTTTTTT. V and J are TRBV19 and TRBJ1-4; D is ambiguous. In germline, CDR1 is LNHDA, CDR2 SQIVND (reference sequence). This CDR3 is built from 10 residues. V was shortened by 8 bases and J by 6 bases, with 4 bases between the two germline ends. The full variable domain, its missing parts supplied by reference TRBV19 and TRBJ1-4, is DGGITQSPKYLFRKEGQNVTLSCEQNLNHDAMYWYRQDPGQGLRLIYYSQIVNDFQKGDIAEGYSVSREKKESFPLTVTSAQKNPTAFYLCASGDEKLFFGSGTQLSVL.

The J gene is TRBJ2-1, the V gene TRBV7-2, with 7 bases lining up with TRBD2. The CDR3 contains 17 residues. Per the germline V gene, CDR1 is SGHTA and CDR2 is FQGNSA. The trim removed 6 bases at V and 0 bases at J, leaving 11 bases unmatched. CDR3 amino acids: CASRPSGTMSSYNEQFF. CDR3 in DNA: TGTGCCAGCAGACCGAGCGGGACTATGAGCTCCTACAATGAGCAGTTCTTC.

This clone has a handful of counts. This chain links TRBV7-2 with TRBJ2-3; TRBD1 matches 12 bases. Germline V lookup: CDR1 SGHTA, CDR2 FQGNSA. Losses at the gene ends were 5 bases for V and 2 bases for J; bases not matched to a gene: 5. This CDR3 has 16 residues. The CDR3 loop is CASSTWDRGHTDTQYF. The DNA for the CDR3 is TGTGCCAGCAGCACCTGGGACAGGGGGCACACAGATACGCAGTATTTT.

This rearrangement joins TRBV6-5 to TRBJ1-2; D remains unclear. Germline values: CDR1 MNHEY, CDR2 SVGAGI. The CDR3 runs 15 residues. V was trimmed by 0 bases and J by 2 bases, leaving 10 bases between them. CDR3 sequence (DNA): TGTGCCAGCAGTTACTCGACAATGGGGAACTATGGCTACACCTTC. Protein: CASSYSTMGNYGYTF.

The CDR3 region has the DNA TGTGCCAGCAGCGACCCACCTCGGCCTACTCGATACAATGAGCAGTTCTTC. As protein: CASSDPPRPTRYNEQFF. The chain employs TRBV11-2 and TRBJ2-1; D uncertain. The CDR3 sequence is 17 residues long. Germline V CDR1 and CDR2: SGHAT, FQNNGV. V lost 5 bases and J 4 bases, leaving 21 bases between the germline ends.

CDR3 DNA: TGTGCCAGCAGCTCAGGACAGGGCTCCTACGAGCAGTACTTC. Its protein product is CASSSGQGSYEQYF. This sequence joins TRBV7-3 and TRBJ2-7, with 8 bases aligning to TRBD1. This CDR3 comprises 14 residues. With 4 bases clipped from V and 0 bases from J, the junction kept 2 bases outside the gene matches. CDR1 SGHTA and CDR2 FQGTGA come from the germline V gene.

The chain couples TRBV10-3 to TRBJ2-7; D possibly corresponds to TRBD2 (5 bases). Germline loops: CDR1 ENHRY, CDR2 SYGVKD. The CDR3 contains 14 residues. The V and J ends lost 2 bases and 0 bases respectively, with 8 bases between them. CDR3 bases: TGTGCCATCAGTGAGGTAGGGAGCTCCTACGAGCAGTACTTC. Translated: CAISEVGSSYEQYF.

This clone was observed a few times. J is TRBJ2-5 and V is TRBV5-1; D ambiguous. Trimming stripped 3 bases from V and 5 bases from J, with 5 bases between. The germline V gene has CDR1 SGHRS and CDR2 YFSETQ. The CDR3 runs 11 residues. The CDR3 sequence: CASSSDETQYF. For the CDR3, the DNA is TGCGCCAGCAGCTCGGATGAGACCCAGTACTTC.

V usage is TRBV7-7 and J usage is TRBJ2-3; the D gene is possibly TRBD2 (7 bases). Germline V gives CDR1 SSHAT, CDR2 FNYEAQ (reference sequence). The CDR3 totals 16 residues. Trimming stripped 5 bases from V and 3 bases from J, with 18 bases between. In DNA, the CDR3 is TGTGCCAGCAGCACTGGGAGGGGGGGCCGGACAGATACGCAGTATTTT. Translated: CASSTGRGGRTDTQYF.

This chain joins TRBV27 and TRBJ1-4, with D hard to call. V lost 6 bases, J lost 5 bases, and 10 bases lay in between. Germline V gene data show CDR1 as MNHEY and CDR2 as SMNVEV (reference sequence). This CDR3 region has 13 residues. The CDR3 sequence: CASRATGNEKLFF. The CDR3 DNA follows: TGTGCCAGCAGGGCGACGGGGAATGAAAAACTGTTTTTT.

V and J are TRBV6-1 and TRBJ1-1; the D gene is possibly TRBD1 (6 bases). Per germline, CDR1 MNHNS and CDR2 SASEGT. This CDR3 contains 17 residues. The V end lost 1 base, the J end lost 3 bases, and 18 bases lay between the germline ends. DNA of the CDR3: TGTGCCAGCAGTGAAGTAGTGGGGGCAGTAAAGGACACTGAAGCTTTCTTT. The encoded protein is CASSEVVGAVKDTEAFF.

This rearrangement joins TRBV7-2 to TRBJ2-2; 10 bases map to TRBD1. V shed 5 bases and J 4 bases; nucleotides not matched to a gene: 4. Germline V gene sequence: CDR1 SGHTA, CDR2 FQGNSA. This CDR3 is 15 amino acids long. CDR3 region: CASSLGTGVTGELFF. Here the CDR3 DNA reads TGTGCCAGCAGCCTCGGGACAGGGGTCACCGGGGAGCTGTTTTTT.